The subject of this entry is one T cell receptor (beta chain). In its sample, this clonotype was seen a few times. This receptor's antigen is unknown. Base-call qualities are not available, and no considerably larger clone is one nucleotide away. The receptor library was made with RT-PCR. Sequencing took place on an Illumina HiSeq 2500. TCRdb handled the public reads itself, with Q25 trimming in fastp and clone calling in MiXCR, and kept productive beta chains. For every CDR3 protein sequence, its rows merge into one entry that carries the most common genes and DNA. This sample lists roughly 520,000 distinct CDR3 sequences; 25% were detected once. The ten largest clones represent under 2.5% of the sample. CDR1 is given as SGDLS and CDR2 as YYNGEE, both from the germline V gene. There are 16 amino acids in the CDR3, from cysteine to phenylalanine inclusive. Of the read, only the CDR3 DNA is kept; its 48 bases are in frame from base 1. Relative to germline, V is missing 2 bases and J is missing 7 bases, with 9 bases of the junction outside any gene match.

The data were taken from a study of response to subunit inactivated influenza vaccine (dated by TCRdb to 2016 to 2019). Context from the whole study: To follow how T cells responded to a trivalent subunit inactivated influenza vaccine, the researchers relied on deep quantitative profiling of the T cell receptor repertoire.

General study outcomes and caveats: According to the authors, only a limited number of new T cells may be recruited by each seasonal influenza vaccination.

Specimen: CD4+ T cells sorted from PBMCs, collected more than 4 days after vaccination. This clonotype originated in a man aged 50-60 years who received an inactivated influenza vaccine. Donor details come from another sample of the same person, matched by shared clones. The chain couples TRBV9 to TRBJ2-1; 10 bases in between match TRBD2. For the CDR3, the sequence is CASSVASSGRLNEQFF. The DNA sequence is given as TGTGCCAGCAGCGTGGCCTCTAGCGGGAGATTGAATGAGCAGTTCTTC. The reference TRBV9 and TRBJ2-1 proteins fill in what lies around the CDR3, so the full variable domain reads DSGVTQTPKHLITATGQRVTLRCSPRSGDLSVYWYQQSLDQGLQFLIQYYNGEERAKGNILERFSAQQFPDLHSELNLSSLELGDSALYFCASSVASSGRLNEQFFGPGTRLTVL.